This TCR beta chain emerged from a study of T cells after yellow fever vaccination. This clonotype was seen at least ten times. Trimming left V 6 bases short and J 9 bases short, with 18 bases between. CDR1 and CDR2 (germline): MDHEN, SYDVKM. The CDR3 loop spans 15 amino acids. Each CDR3 protein is one row after TCRdb ran MiXCR on the 5' RACE reads. The table lists 300,000 to 350,000 distinct CDR3 sequences, roughly 4% of them singletons. The chain links TRBV28 to TRBJ1-6; D is perhaps TRBD1 (5 bases). The source is a man aged 18 to 30 who received the YFV17D yellow fever vaccine. The specimen was PBMCs, collected 5 days after the yellow fever booster vaccination. Written as DNA, the CDR3 is TGTGCCAGCAGCCCAGAGCCCGGGGGAGCTTCACCCCTCCACTTT. Residues: CASSPEPGGASPLHF.